The clone carrying this TCR beta chain appeared many times. The antigen is unknown. The data were obtained in a study of T-cell reconstitution after alpha-beta-depleted transplantation in children. Study-level findings and limits: After transplant, at about two months, alpha-beta T cells were reportedly derived from several hundred expanded graft clones.

Germline loops: CDR1 SGHTA, CDR2 FQGNSA. After removal of 5 bases from V and 3 bases from J, the junction contained 2 bases not matched to a gene. This CDR3 region has 13 residues. The TCRbeta library was prepared with unique molecular identifiers. One entry per CDR3 protein, called by TCRdb with MiXCR from the PCR reads. Of 200,000 to 250,000 distinct CDR3 sequences listed, roughly 23% are singletons. Material: PBMCs, obtained before TCRalphabeta/CD19-depleted stem cell transplant. The gene calls are TRBV7-2 and TRBJ2-7; 9 positions match TRBD2. This sequence originates from a girl aged 2 to 10 with Fanconi anemia, due to receive a stem cell transplant. The CDR3: CASSTRGGYEQYF. CDR3 DNA: TGTGCCAGCAGCACGCGGGGGGGCTACGAGCAGTACTTC.